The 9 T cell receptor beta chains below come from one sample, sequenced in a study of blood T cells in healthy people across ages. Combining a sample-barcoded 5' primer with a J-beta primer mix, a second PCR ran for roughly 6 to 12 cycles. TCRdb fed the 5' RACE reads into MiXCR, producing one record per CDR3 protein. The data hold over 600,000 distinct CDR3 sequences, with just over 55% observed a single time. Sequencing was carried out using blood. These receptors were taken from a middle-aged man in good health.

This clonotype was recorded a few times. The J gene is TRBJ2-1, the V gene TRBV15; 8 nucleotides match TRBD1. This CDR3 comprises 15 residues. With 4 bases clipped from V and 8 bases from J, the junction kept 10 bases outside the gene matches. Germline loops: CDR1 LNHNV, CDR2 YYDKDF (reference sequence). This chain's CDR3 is CATSKRSQGADEQFF. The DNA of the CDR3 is TGTGCCACCAGCAAGCGGTCGCAGGGGGCTGATGAGCAGTTCTTC.

The CDR3 DNA is TGTGCCAGCAGCGACACCAGACACGGGTCCGGGGGGACCCAGTACTTC. It codes for CASSDTRHGSGGTQYF. This chain joins TRBV7-2 and TRBJ2-4, with TRBD2 as a possible D gene (6 bases). The DNA end is a closer match to TRBJ2-5, so the J assignment may be wrong. CDR1 and CDR2 (germline): SGHTA, FQGNSA. The CDR3 is 16 residues long.

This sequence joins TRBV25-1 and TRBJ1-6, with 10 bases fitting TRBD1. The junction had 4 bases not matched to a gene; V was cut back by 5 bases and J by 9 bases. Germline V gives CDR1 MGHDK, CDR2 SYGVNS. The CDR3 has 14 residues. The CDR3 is CASSPGTGVSPLHF. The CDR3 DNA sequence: TGTGCCAGCAGTCCCGGGACAGGGGTTTCACCCCTCCACTTT.

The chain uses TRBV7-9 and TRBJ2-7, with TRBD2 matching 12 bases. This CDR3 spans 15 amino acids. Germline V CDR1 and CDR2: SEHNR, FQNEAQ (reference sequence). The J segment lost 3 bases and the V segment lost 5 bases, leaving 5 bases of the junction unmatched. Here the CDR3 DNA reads TGTGCCAGCAGCCGGACTAGCGGGGCTGTCTACGAGCAGTACTTC. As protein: CASSRTSGAVYEQYF.

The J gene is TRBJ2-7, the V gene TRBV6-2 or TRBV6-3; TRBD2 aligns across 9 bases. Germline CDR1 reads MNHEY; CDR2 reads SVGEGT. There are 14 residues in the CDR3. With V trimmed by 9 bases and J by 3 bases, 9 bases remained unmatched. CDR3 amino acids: CASKQSGGIYEQYF. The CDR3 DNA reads TGTGCCAGTAAACAAAGCGGGGGGATCTACGAGCAGTACTTC.

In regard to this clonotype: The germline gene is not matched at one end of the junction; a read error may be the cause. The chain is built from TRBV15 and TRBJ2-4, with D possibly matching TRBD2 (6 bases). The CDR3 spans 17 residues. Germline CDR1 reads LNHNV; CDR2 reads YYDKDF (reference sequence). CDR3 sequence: CAISGYGGELAKNIQYF. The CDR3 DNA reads TGTGCCATCAGCGGGTATGGAGGAGAGCTAGCCAAAAACATTCAGTACTTC. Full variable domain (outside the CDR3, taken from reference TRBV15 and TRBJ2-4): DAMVIQNPRYQVTQFGKPVTLSCSQTLNHNVMYWYQQKSSQAPKLLFHYYDKDFNNEADTPDNFQSRRPNTSFCFLDIRSPGLGDTAMYLCAISGYGGELAKNIQYFGAGTRLSVL.

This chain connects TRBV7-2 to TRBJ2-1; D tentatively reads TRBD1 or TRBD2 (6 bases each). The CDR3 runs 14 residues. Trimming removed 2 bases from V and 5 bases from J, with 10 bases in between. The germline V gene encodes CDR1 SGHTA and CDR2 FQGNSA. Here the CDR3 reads CASSLRGVNNEQFF. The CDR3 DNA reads TGTGCCAGCAGCTTAAGGGGGGTCAACAATGAGCAGTTCTTC.

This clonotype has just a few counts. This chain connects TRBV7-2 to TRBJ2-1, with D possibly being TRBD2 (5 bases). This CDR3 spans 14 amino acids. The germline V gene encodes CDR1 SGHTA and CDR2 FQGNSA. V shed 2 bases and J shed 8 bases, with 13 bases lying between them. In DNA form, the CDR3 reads TGTGCCAGCAGCTTAATGGTCGGGGTTCATGAGCAGTTCTTC. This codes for CASSLMVGVHEQFF.

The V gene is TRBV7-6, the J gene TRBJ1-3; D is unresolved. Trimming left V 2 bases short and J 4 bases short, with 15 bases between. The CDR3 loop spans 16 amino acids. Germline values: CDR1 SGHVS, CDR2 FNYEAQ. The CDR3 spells CASSLRIGEGGNTIYF. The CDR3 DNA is TGTGCCAGCAGCTTAAGAATCGGGGAAGGCGGAAACACCATATATTTT.